This TCR beta chain comes out of a study of T-cell reconstitution after alpha-beta-depleted transplantation in children. This clonotype showed up just a few times. Germline V CDR1 and CDR2: SGHTA, FQGNSA. Trimming left V 0 bases short and J 1 base short, with 4 bases between. The CDR3 totals 13 residues. As it was prepared, the TCRbeta library received unique molecular identifiers. TCRdb reanalysed the PCR reads using MiXCR and keeps one entry per CDR3 protein. Here the sample spans about 72,000 distinct CDR3 sequences, roughly 6.6% being singletons. The sequencing here drew on PBMCs from the stem cell graft donor, taken from the stem cell graft. The J gene is TRBJ2-7, the V gene TRBV7-2; D gene unclear. The TCR sequence derives from a human donor who donated a stem cell graft to a child with acute lymphoblastic leukemia. The CDR3 loop reads CASSLARSYEQYF. CDR3 in DNA: TGTGCCAGCAGCTTAGCCCGATCCTACGAGCAGTACTTC.